Following are 12 T cell receptor beta chains from one sample sequenced in a study of early T cells in non-severe SARS-CoV-2 infection. TCRdb itself ran the 5' RACE reads through MiXCR, one entry per CDR3 protein. The data show 60,000 to 75,000 distinct CDR3 sequences, with roughly 10% seen just once and 15% held by the top ten. Sequencing used whole blood, obtained at baseline. The receptors shown here come from an adult who was a healthcare worker with PCR-confirmed SARS-CoV-2 infection or an uninfected control (not recorded which).

This clonotype was counted ten times or more. V and J are TRBV7-8 and TRBJ1-5; D is undetermined. The germline V and J ends were trimmed by 5 bases and 7 bases, with 18 bases remaining between them. The CDR3 runs to 15 residues. Germline-derived CDR1 and CDR2 are SGHVS and FQNEAQ. CDR3 nucleotide sequence: TGTGCCAGCAGCATGACCGTACTCCACTTCCAGCCCCAGCATTTT. Protein: CASSMTVLHFQPQHF.

This clonotype was seen repeatedly, ten times or more. The gene calls are TRBV7-8 and TRBJ1-6, with a tentative D call TRBD1 (5 bases). The CDR3 covers 14 residues. V lost 2 bases and J 9 bases, leaving 11 bases between the germline ends. CDR1 is SGHVS and CDR2 is FQNEAQ in the germline V gene. CDR3 sequence: CASSLKDTVSPLHF. CDR3 DNA sequence: TGTGCCAGCAGCTTAAAGGACACCGTTTCACCCCTCCACTTT.

In this sample, this clonotype turned up a few times. The genes are TRBV7-6 and TRBJ1-4, with TRBD1 as a possible D gene (6 bases). From germline, CDR1 is SGHVS and CDR2 FNYEAQ. The CDR3 is 14 amino acids. V was trimmed by 6 bases and J by 4 bases, leaving 12 bases between them. CDR3 in DNA: TGTGCCAGCAGTTCCGGACAGCTTAATGAAAAACTGTTTTTT. It specifies CASSSGQLNEKLFF. Complete variable domain (other parts from reference TRBV7-6 and TRBJ1-4): GAGVSQSPRYKVTKRGQDVALRCDPISGHVSLYWYRQALGQGPEFLTYFNYEAQQDKSGLPNDRFSAERPEGSISTLTIQRTEQRDSAMYRCASSSGQLNEKLFFGSGTQLSVL.

This clonotype appeared many times. At one end, the junction sequence differs from germline, possibly due to a read error. This chain links TRBV6-2 or TRBV6-3 with TRBJ1-6, with a weak D call TRBD1 (6 bases). Germline loops: CDR1 MNHEY, CDR2 SVGEGT. The CDR3 length is 14 residues. The CDR3 DNA reads TGTGCCAGCAGTTACAGAGGGGGAGGTTCACCCCTCCATTTT. Amino acids: CASSYRGGGSPLHF.

CDR3 nucleotides: TGTGCCAGCAGTTTTACAGGGGTTCATGCCTACGAGCAGTACTTC. Protein product: CASSFTGVHAYEQYF. The chain recombines TRBV5-6 with TRBJ2-7, with 7 bases lining up with TRBD1. Germline V gene data show CDR1 as SGHDT and CDR2 as YYEEEE. The CDR3 spans 15 residues. The V and J ends lost 5 bases and 2 bases, in that order; junction bases with no gene match: 10. Using reference TRBV5-6 and TRBJ2-7 for the parts outside the CDR3, the full variable domain is DAGVTQSPTHLIKTRGQQVTLRCSPKSGHDTVSWYQQALGQGPQFIFQYYEEEERQRGNFPDRFSGHQFPNYSSELNVNALLLGDSALYLCASSFTGVHAYEQYFGPGTRLTVT.

This clonotype turned up a few times. This chain links TRBV4-2 with TRBJ2-4; D might be TRBD1 or TRBD2, each matching 5 bases. The CDR3 runs to 19 residues. The V end lost 0 bases, the J end lost 3 bases, and 21 bases lay between the germline ends. The germline CDR1 and CDR2 sequences are LGHNA and YNFKEQ. The CDR3 here is CASSQEHSTGAASKNIQYF. The CDR3 nucleotides read TGTGCCAGCAGCCAAGAGCACTCTACCGGGGCCGCTAGCAAAAACATTCAGTACTTC.

A few counts support this clonotype. This chain links TRBV5-1 with TRBJ2-1, with TRBD1 identical over 8 bases. The CDR3 spans 15 residues. V lost 3 bases, J lost 3 bases, and 5 bases stayed unmatched. Germline V lookup: CDR1 SGHRS, CDR2 YFSETQ. The CDR3 coding sequence is TGCGCCAGCAGCTCACAGGGGGGCGTCTACAATGAGCAGTTCTTC. It is translated as CASSSQGGVYNEQFF.

At least ten counts were recorded for this clonotype. The chain carries TRBV28 and TRBJ1-4, with D uncertain. The CDR3 runs 16 residues. The germline CDR1 and CDR2 sequences are MDHEN and SYDVKM. Between the trimmed V and J ends, which lost 1 base and 0 bases, there was a span of 9 bases. This chain's CDR3 is CASSLLREATNEKLFF. DNA for the CDR3: TGTGCCAGCAGTTTATTACGCGAAGCAACTAATGAAAAACTGTTTTTT.

This clonotype was picked up many times. The chain recombines TRBV20-1 with TRBJ2-1; TRBD1 might be the D (5 bases). The germline V gene encodes CDR1 DFQATT and CDR2 SNEGSKA (reference sequence). The length of the CDR3 is 12 residues. The V and J ends lost 6 bases and 9 bases respectively, with 15 bases between them. The CDR3 loop is CSADKDSSEQFF. The CDR3 bases are TGCAGTGCGGATAAAGACAGCAGTGAGCAGTTCTTC.

CDR3 region: CASTLTGDNEKLFF. CDR3 DNA sequence: TGTGCCAGCACCCTGACAGGGGATAATGAAAAACTGTTTTTT. The chain links TRBV5-5 to TRBJ1-4, with 8 bases identical to TRBD1. The germline V gene has CDR1 SGHKS and CDR2 YYEKEE (reference sequence). J gave up 4 bases and V 6 bases, and 5 bases lay outside the gene matches. The CDR3 consists of 14 residues. The full variable domain, in which reference TRBV5-5 and TRBJ1-4 provide the parts outside the CDR3, is DAGVTQSPTHLIKTRGQQVTLRCSPISGHKSVSWYQQVLGQGPQFIFQYYEKEERGRGNFPDRFSARQFPNYSSELNVNALLLGDSALYLCASTLTGDNEKLFFGSGTQLSVL.

This clonotype was recorded a few times. The V call is TRBV11-2, the J call TRBJ2-7; 13 nucleotides match TRBD2. V was pared by 5 bases and J by 2 bases, with 12 bases of the junction left unmatched. This CDR3 is built from 18 residues. Germline V lookup: CDR1 SGHAT, CDR2 FQNNGV. This CDR3 is CASSHLPGLAGTPYEQYF. CDR3 nucleotide sequence: TGTGCCAGCAGCCATTTACCGGGACTAGCGGGGACACCCTACGAGCAGTACTTC.

This clonotype has at least ten counts. This chain links TRBV12-3 or TRBV12-4 with TRBJ1-2; 10 bases map to TRBD1. V lost 8 bases and J lost 6; bases outside the gene matches: 18. The CDR3 totals 17 residues. The CDR3 DNA is TGTGCCAGCTTAGGGATGACAGGGGGCTATTTCGGGGATGGCTACACCTTC. The encoded protein is CASLGMTGGYFGDGYTF.